Below, 25 T cell receptor beta chains from the same sample are listed, as sequenced in a study of cytomegalovirus exposure and HLA in healthy donors. Generated by immunoSEQ multiplex PCR, the TCRdb table keeps only in-frame clones and is missing some. The data hold about 310,000 clones, with roughly 90% observed a single time. Sequencing was done on a sample of PBMCs. All receptors come from a man under 40 in good health and CMV-seronegative.

This clone was counted once. The J gene is TRBJ2-2, the V gene TRBV6-4, with D perhaps matching TRBD2 (6 bases). The CDR3 length is 13 residues. Germline CDR1 is MRHNA and CDR2 is SNTAGT. V was pared by 5 bases and J by 6 bases, with 10 bases between. The DNA of the CDR3 is TGTGCCAGCAGTTTGGGACTGTCCGGGGAGCTGTTTTTT. Protein product: CASSLGLSGELFF.

Details on this clone: The sample holds other DNA sequences that translate to the same CDR3. V is TRBV19 and J is TRBJ1-1; no firm D call. V lost 4 bases and J 0 bases, leaving 6 bases between the germline ends. The length of the CDR3 is 13 residues. Germline assignment: CDR1 LNHDA and CDR2 SQIVND (reference sequence). The CDR3 region has the DNA TGTGCCAGTAGTACTGGGCTGAACACTGAAGCTTTCTTT. Its protein product is CASSTGLNTEAFF.

The chain is built from TRBV6-1 and TRBJ2-3; the D is unclear. Germline V gene data show CDR1 as MNHNS and CDR2 as SASEGT. The CDR3 is 12 residues long. Trimming took 6 bases from V and 2 from J, leaving 6 bases between them. The CDR3 DNA follows: TGTGCCAGCAGCTACTACACAGATACGCAGTATTTT. Its translation is CASSYYTDTQYF.

This clone was counted once. Other nucleotide sequences from this sample produce the same CDR3. The genes are TRBV5-1 and TRBJ1-4; D is ambiguous. The CDR3 length is 14 residues. Germline CDR1 and CDR2: SGHRS and YFSETQ. V was pared by 3 bases and J by 5 bases, with 11 bases between. The CDR3 is CASSSGGSNEKLFF. DNA of the CDR3: TGCGCCAGCAGCTCCGGAGGGTCGAATGAAAAACTGTTTTTT.

V is TRBV2 and J is TRBJ2-2; 8 bases agree with TRBD1. There are 15 residues in the CDR3. V was clipped by 5 bases and J by 5 bases; unmatched bases: 7. Germline V gene data show CDR1 as SNHLY and CDR2 as FYNNEI. The CDR3 DNA follows: TGTGCCAGCAGTAATGGACAGGGAGATACCGGGGAGCTGTTTTTT. It is translated as CASSNGQGDTGELFF.

The chain's CDR3 is CASKGQFNTEAFF. CDR3 sequence (DNA): TGTGCCAGTAAAGGACAGTTTAACACTGAAGCTTTCTTT. The chain combines TRBV19 with TRBJ1-1; maybe TRBD1 (6 bases). The CDR3 consists of 13 residues. Germline V lookup: CDR1 LNHDA, CDR2 SQIVND (reference sequence). V lost 7 bases to trimming and J lost 2 bases, with 11 bases between them.

The chain carries TRBV13 and TRBJ2-3; 7 nucleotides match TRBD1. CDR1 and CDR2 (germline): PRHDT, FYEKMQ (reference sequence). J lost 2 bases, V lost 7 bases, and 6 bases had no gene match. The CDR3 totals 14 residues. The CDR3 region is CASKTGAITDTQYF. CDR3 bases: TGTGCCAGCAAAACAGGGGCCATCACAGATACGCAGTATTTT. Together with reference TRBV13 and TRBJ2-3, the CDR3 gives the full variable domain: AAGVIQSPRHLIKEKRETATLKCYPIPRHDTVYWYQQGPGQDPQFLISFYEKMQSDKGSIPDRFSAQQFSDYHSELNMSSLELGDSALYFCASKTGAITDTQYFGPGTRLTVL.

The chain recombines TRBV28 with TRBJ2-1; TRBD1 matches 7 bases. V shed 2 bases, J shed 9 bases, and the junction held 13 bases outside the gene matches. The CDR3 length is 16 residues. Germline V gene data show CDR1 as MDHEN and CDR2 as SYDVKM. This CDR3 reads CASSLVLRQGDREQFF. CDR3 nucleotide sequence: TGTGCCAGCAGTTTAGTTCTCCGACAGGGTGATCGTGAGCAGTTCTTC.

This sequence joins TRBV4-2 and TRBJ1-1, with TRBD1 identical over 8 bases. Germline values: CDR1 LGHNA, CDR2 YNFKEQ. The CDR3 contains 16 residues. J lost 1 base, V lost 3 bases, and 7 bases had no gene match. The CDR3 DNA sequence: TGTGCCAGCAGCCACAGAGCGGGGACAGGGAACACTGAAGCTTTCTTT. Translating it yields CASSHRAGTGNTEAFF.

The V gene is TRBV6-6, the J gene TRBJ2-1, with D perhaps matching TRBD2 (6 bases). Germline loops: CDR1 MNHNY, CDR2 SVGAGI (reference sequence). The CDR3 covers 15 residues. V was trimmed by 6 bases and J by 5 bases, leaving 17 bases between them. CDR3: CASSRGTSWDNEQFF. In nucleotides, the CDR3 is TGTGCCAGCAGCCGTGGGACTTCCTGGGACAATGAGCAGTTCTTC.

About this clone: The junction departs from the called germline gene at one end, perhaps through a read error. The genes are TRBV11-2 and TRBJ2-7; weak D call: TRBD2 (7 bases). Per the germline V gene, CDR1 is SGHAT and CDR2 is FQNNGV. The length of the CDR3 is 15 residues. The CDR3 here is CASSLAGGDTTSGAF. For the CDR3, the DNA is TGTGCCAGCAGTTTAGCTGGGGGGGACACGACGTCCGGCGCCTTC.

The chain recombines TRBV15 with TRBJ1-1; a weak D match, TRBD1 (5 bases). This CDR3 has 16 amino acids. Germline V CDR1 and CDR2: LNHNV, YYDKDF (reference sequence). V was cut by 1 base and J by 0 bases, with 12 bases left in between. CDR3 coding DNA: TGTGCCACCAGCAGAGGCAGGGCTAACATGAACACTGAAGCTTTCTTT. Residues: CATSRGRANMNTEAFF.

The CDR3 region has the DNA TGTGCCACTTCCCAAGACGGGGGTAGCGCCGGGGAGCTGTTTTTT. This translates into CATSQDGGSAGELFF. This sequence joins TRBV6-6 and TRBJ2-2, with D possibly being TRBD2 (6 bases). CDR1 is MNHNY and CDR2 is SVGAGI in the germline V gene (reference sequence). CDR3 length: 15 amino acids. V shed 10 bases and J shed 6 bases, with 21 bases lying between them.

The V call is TRBV19, the J call TRBJ2-7, with D tentatively TRBD1 (5 bases). This CDR3 comprises 14 residues. The germline V and J ends were trimmed by 2 bases and 4 bases, with 12 bases remaining between them. Germline CDR1 is LNHDA and CDR2 is SQIVND (reference sequence). CDR3 sequence (DNA): TGTGCCAGTAGTATAAGGGGCATCGGATACGAGCAGTACTTC. It specifies CASSIRGIGYEQYF.

The table lists this clone with many counts. V gene TRBV4-2 combines with J gene TRBJ2-1; TRBD1 matches 9 bases. The CDR3 length is 15 residues. V was pared by 1 base and J by 3 bases, with 1 base of the junction left unmatched. Germline values: CDR1 LGHNA, CDR2 YNFKEQ. The CDR3 sequence: CASSQGQGDYNEQFF. The DNA for the CDR3 is TGTGCCAGCAGCCAAGGACAGGGGGACTACAATGAGCAGTTCTTC.

This sequence joins TRBV4-1 and TRBJ1-3; TRBD1 might be the D (5 bases). This CDR3 comprises 15 residues. Trimming stripped 1 base from V and 6 bases from J, with 13 bases between. Germline V CDR1 and CDR2: MGHRA, YSYEKL. The CDR3 DNA reads TGCGCCAGCAGCCAAGTAGGGGATGGCAAAAACACCATATATTTT. It specifies CASSQVGDGKNTIYF.

The rearrangement links TRBV7-2 to TRBJ1-2; D may be TRBD1 (5 bases). Trimming cost V 0 bases and J 8 bases, with 16 bases left between them. The CDR3 spans 15 residues. Germline V gene data show CDR1 as SGHTA and CDR2 as FQGNSA. The CDR3 DNA follows: TGTGCCAGCAGCTTAGCGCCCGGGACTATTGGGGGCTACACCTTC. This encodes CASSLAPGTIGGYTF.

The rearrangement uses TRBV4-1 and TRBJ1-1; TRBD1 agrees at 7 bases. This CDR3 is built from 15 residues. The junction had 10 bases not matched to a gene; V was cut back by 1 base and J by 8 bases. The V gene's germline CDR1 is MGHRA and CDR2 YSYEKL. Here the CDR3 DNA reads TGCGCCAGCAGCCAAGCCGGGGGACAGCGGCAAGAAGCTTTCTTT. This encodes CASSQAGGQRQEAFF.

J is TRBJ1-2 and V is TRBV6-5, with 10 bases aligning to TRBD1. The V gene end was trimmed by 1 base and the J gene end by 2 bases; junction bases not matched to a gene: 1. The CDR3 covers 15 residues. CDR1 is MNHEY, CDR2 SVGAGI, per germline. CDR3 protein: CASSYWGQGNYGYTF. CDR3 bases: TGTGCCAGCAGTTACTGGGGACAGGGGAACTATGGCTACACCTTC.

J is TRBJ1-4 and V is TRBV15; D ambiguous. The germline gives CDR1 LNHNV, CDR2 YYDKDF (reference sequence). This CDR3 comprises 15 residues. Trimming cost V 1 base and J 0 bases, with 6 bases left between them. The CDR3 loop is CATSRVGATNEKLFF. The CDR3, as DNA: TGTGCCACCAGCAGAGTCGGGGCAACTAATGAAAAACTGTTTTTT. The whole variable domain, remainder taken from reference TRBV15 and TRBJ1-4, is DAMVIQNPRYQVTQFGKPVTLSCSQTLNHNVMYWYQQKSSQAPKLLFHYYDKDFNNEADTPDNFQSRRPNTSFCFLDIRSPGLGDTAMYLCATSRVGATNEKLFFGSGTQLSVL.

In its sample, this clone was seen a few times. This rearrangement joins TRBV2 to TRBJ1-4; D ambiguous. CDR3 length equals 12 residues. V lost 8 bases and J lost 6, with 10 bases in between. The germline V gene encodes CDR1 SNHLY and CDR2 FYNNEI. CDR3 sequence reads: CASQRQDEKLFF. The CDR3 DNA follows: TGTGCCAGCCAGAGGCAAGATGAAAAACTGTTTTTT.

This chain joins TRBV7-6 and TRBJ2-2, with 10 bases that match TRBD1. Germline V CDR1 and CDR2: SGHVS, FNYEAQ. The CDR3 runs to 16 residues. V was pared by 5 bases and J by 5 bases, with 8 bases of the junction left unmatched. CDR3 loop: CASSRDRGKDTGELFF. The CDR3 DNA reads TGTGCCAGCAGCCGGGACAGGGGAAAAGATACCGGGGAGCTGTTTTTT. Filled out from reference TRBV7-6 and TRBJ2-2, the complete variable domain reads GAGVSQSPRYKVTKRGQDVALRCDPISGHVSLYWYRQALGQGPEFLTYFNYEAQQDKSGLPNDRFSAERPEGSISTLTIQRTEQRDSAMYRCASSRDRGKDTGELFFGEGSRLTVL.

The rearrangement joins TRBV6-5 to TRBJ2-2; the match to TRBD1 covers 9 bases. Per germline, CDR1 MNHEY and CDR2 SVGAGI. Trimming at V came to 2 bases and at J to 3 bases, leaving 1 base not matched to a gene. The CDR3 has 15 amino acids. The CDR3 coding sequence is TGTGCCAGCAGTTACGACAGGGGGTACACCGGGGAGCTGTTTTTT. As protein: CASSYDRGYTGELFF.

This rearrangement joins TRBV10-3 to TRBJ2-3; 7 positions match TRBD1. Germline lookup yields CDR1 ENHRY and CDR2 SYGVKD. The CDR3 is made up of 14 amino acids. The V segment lost 6 bases and the J segment 0 bases; nucleotides outside the gene matches: 3. CDR3 residues: CAIRETGSTDTQYF. As DNA, the CDR3 is TGTGCCATCAGGGAGACAGGGAGCACAGATACGCAGTATTTT.

The chain has TRBV27 and TRBJ1-3, with D maybe TRBD1 (6 bases). CDR1 is MNHEY and CDR2 is SMNVEV in the germline V gene (reference sequence). V lost 5 bases, J lost 4 bases, and 12 bases lay in between. The CDR3 has 14 amino acids. This chain's CDR3 is CASSKSGAGNTIYF. CDR3 coding DNA: TGTGCCAGCAGTAAATCAGGGGCGGGAAACACCATATATTTT.